Detailed here is one TCR beta chain. The junction had 3 bases not matched to a gene; V was cut back by 4 bases and J by 5 bases. CDR1 and CDR2 from the germline V gene are MNHEY and SVGAGI. This CDR3 spans 14 amino acids. The data were taken from a study of control samples from healthy donors and cancer patients. Some clones are missing from TCRdb's copy, which holds only in-frame ones; the method was immunoSEQ multiplex PCR. Counted here are under 80,000 clones, roughly 93% occurring once; the ten biggest clones make up roughly 1.2%. The V and J genes are TRBV6-5 and TRBJ2-3; 10 positions agree with TRBD2. The origin of this receptor is a woman in her thirties or forties with lung cancer. Sequenced: PBMCs. In DNA form, the CDR3 reads TGTGCCAGCAGTTTAGCGGGGGGAGTAGATACGCAGTATTTT. Translated, it gives CASSLAGGVDTQYF.